This is a list of T cell receptor beta chains from one sample in a study of cytotoxic CD8 clonotypes in ibrutinib-treated CLL. Sequenced by immunoSEQ multiplex PCR; TCRdb stores in-frame clones only, minus some. Of about 69,000 clones in the sample, 70% to 90% are singletons; the top ten hold roughly 8%. Material: PBMCs, obtained at disease progression, from a patient treated with ibrutinib. These receptors were taken from a human donor with chronic lymphocytic leukemia. CDR3s include the opening cysteine and the closing phenylalanine or tryptophan. Fields, in order: CDR3 length, D gene, J gene, V gene, clone size, CDR3 DNA, CDR3 protein. A D gene is named only where the DNA matches it firmly. Only part of the rows carry a size: once, few, many, or a class if the clone is expanded.

14 TRBD1 TRBJ1-3 TRBV6-5 few TGTGCCAGCAGCCCGCGGACAGGGCGAAACACCATATATTTT CASSPRTGRNTIYF
11 NA TRBJ2-5 TRBV5-6 NA TGTGCCAGCAGCAGGGAAGAGACCCAGTACTTC CASSREETQYF
15 TRBD1 TRBJ2-7 TRBV28 NA TGTGCCAGCAGTTCAGGACAGGGCCTCTCCTACGAGCAGTACTTC CASSSGQGLSYEQYF
13 NA TRBJ2-2 TRBV10-2 NA TGCGCCAGCAGTGAGGTGGGGGCCGGGGAGCTGTTTTTT CASSEVGAGELFF
18 NA TRBJ1-2 TRBV18 few TGTGCCAGCTCACCACAGCCCCCGGGGGGGACGACTAACTATGGCTACACCTTC CASSPQPPGGTTNYGYTF
15 TRBD2 TRBJ2-7 TRBV28 NA TGTGCCAGCAGTTTATTGCCTAGCGGGAAGGACGAGCAGTACTTC CASSLLPSGKDEQYF
11 NA TRBJ2-2 TRBV28 NA TGTGCCAGCAGTTTAAGCGGGGAGCTGTTTTTT CASSLSGELFF
15 NA TRBJ1-1 TRBV18 NA TGTGCCAGCTCACCACGTTTGGAAGCGAACACTGAAGCTTTCTTT CASSPRLEANTEAFF
12 NA TRBJ2-1 TRBV4-1 NA TGCGCCAGCAGCCAAGGTTGGCGGGAGCAGTTCTTC CASSQGWREQFF
14 NA TRBJ1-3 TRBV18 NA TGTGCCAGCTCACCCAACAGGGCTGGAAACACCATATATTTT CASSPNRAGNTIYF
16 NA TRBJ2-7 TRBV7-9 NA TGTGCCAGCAGCGGAGAGTTTAAGGGGATGGTCTACGAGCAGTACTTC CASSGEFKGMVYEQYF
14 TRBD2 TRBJ2-7 TRBV27 NA TGTGCCAGCAGTTCCTTAGCGGGAAGGAACGAGCAGTACTTC CASSSLAGRNEQYF
15 NA TRBJ1-1 TRBV6-1 few TGTGCCAGCAGTGAAGCGTTGACAGCGAACACTGAAGCTTTCTTT CASSEALTANTEAFF
16 NA TRBJ2-7 TRBV5-1 NA TGCGCCAGCAGCCCGAGGGTGCGGGGAAGCTCCTACGAGCAGTACTTC CASSPRVRGSSYEQYF
13 NA TRBJ1-2 TRBV4-1 NA TGCGCCAGCAGCCAAGGACAAAACTATGGCTACACCTTC CASSQGQNYGYTF
14 TRBD2 TRBJ2-1 TRBV6-5 few TGTGCCACCGCCGGGACTAGCGGTTACAATGAGCAGTTCTTC CATAGTSGYNEQFF
15 NA TRBJ2-7 TRBV4-1 NA TGCGCCAGCAGCCAAGATGGGGCGTCCTTCTACGAGCAGTACTTC CASSQDGASFYEQYF
13 TRBD1 TRBJ2-1 TRBV6-6 once TGTGCCAGCAGAGAGGACAGGTACAATGAGCAGTTCTTC CASREDRYNEQFF
17 TRBD1 TRBJ2-3 TRBV7-8 few TGTGCCAGCAGCTCACGGACAGGGGCGACCATCACAGATACGCAGTATTTT CASSSRTGATITDTQYF
14 NA TRBJ2-2 TRBV27 NA TGTGCCAGCAGTTTTAGACCGAACACCGGGGAGCTGTTTTTT CASSFRPNTGELFF
13 TRBD1 TRBJ2-7 TRBV28 NA TGTGCCAGCAGTTGGTACAGGGGGCGCGAGCAGTACTTC CASSWYRGREQYF
15 NA TRBJ2-1 TRBV5-6 NA TGTGCCAGCAGCTTAGTCAGGGAGCTCTACAATGAGCAGTTCTTC CASSLVRELYNEQFF
15 NA TRBJ2-1 TRBV10-3 NA TGTGCCATCAGTGAGATGGCTACATCCTACAATGAGCAGTTCTTC CAISEMATSYNEQFF
14 NA TRBJ1-6 TRBV5-1 few TGCGCCAGCTCCAGTTGGGACGGGAATTCACCCCTCCACTTT CASSSWDGNSPLHF
11 NA TRBJ2-1 TRBV30 NA TGTGCCTGGAGGTCCTACAATGAGCAGTTCTTC CAWRSYNEQFF
14 TRBD1 TRBJ2-7 TRBV10-3 NA TGTGCCATCTCCGACAGGGCCCTATCCTACGAGCAGTACTTC CAISDRALSYEQYF
14 NA TRBJ1-5 TRBV21-1 few TGTGCCAGCAGCAAAGAGGGTAGCAATCAGCCCCAGCATTTT CASSKEGSNQPQHF
13 NA TRBJ1-3 TRBV11-3 NA TGTGCCAGCAGCCGGGAACCTGGAAACACCATATATTTT CASSREPGNTIYF
14 NA TRBJ1-5 TRBV10-3 NA TGTGCCATCAGTGAGACCCAGATGGCTCAGCCCCAGCATTTT CAISETQMAQPQHF
15 NA TRBJ1-1 TRBV7-9 NA TGTGCCAGCAGCTCCCTGTGGGCGGAGAACACTGAAGCTTTCTTT CASSSLWAENTEAFF
16 NA TRBJ1-2 TRBV7-2 NA TGTGCCAGCAGCTTAGATTGGTCGCGGGACACTTATGGCTACACCTTC CASSLDWSRDTYGYTF
15 TRBD1 TRBJ2-7 TRBV6-6 NA TGTGCCAGCAGTAACCCTCGGGACAGGGTATACGAGCAGTACTTC CASSNPRDRVYEQYF
13 NA TRBJ1-4 TRBV27 NA TGTGCCAGCAGTTTTAGACATAATGAAAAACTGTTTTTT CASSFRHNEKLFF
14 NA TRBJ1-1 TRBV6-1 NA TGTGCCAGCAGTCTCAGCGACACGAACACTGAAGCTTTCTTT CASSLSDTNTEAFF
15 NA TRBJ2-1 TRBV4-1 once TGCGCCAGCAGCCAAGCTGCAACGACCCAGGATGAGCAGTTCTTC CASSQAATTQDEQFF
12 NA TRBJ2-2 TRBV10-3 NA TGTGCCATCAGTAGAGCAGGTGGGGAGCTGTTTTTT CAISRAGGELFF
16 TRBD1 TRBJ2-2 TRBV10-1 NA TGCGCCAGCAGTGAGTCCGGACAGGCTGACACCGGGGAGCTGTTTTTT CASSESGQADTGELFF
19 TRBD2 TRBJ2-2 TRBV4-2 NA TGTGCCAGCAGCCAACCTCGACTAGCGGGGGGGCCCGTAGCCGGGGAGCTGTTTTTT CASSQPRLAGGPVAGELFF
15 NA TRBJ1-1 TRBV19 NA TGTGCCAGTAGTATCGAAGGGGGATTGAACACTGAAGCTTTCTTT CASSIEGGLNTEAFF
16 TRBD1 TRBJ1-2 TRBV6-4 NA TGTGCCAGCAGTGACTATGGGACAGGGGCCAACTATGGCTACACCTTC CASSDYGTGANYGYTF
13 NA TRBJ1-6 TRBV7-6 NA TGTGCCAGTCGCCGCCAGGGGAATTCACCCCTCCACTTT CASRRQGNSPLHF
11 NA TRBJ1-2 TRBV2 once TGTGCCAGTCAGACAGTCTATGGCTACACCTTC CASQTVYGYTF